This T cell receptor beta chain was found in a study of T cell repertoires in cytomegalovirus infection. This clonotype was seen only a few times. Its antigen is undetermined. TCRdb called the reads again in MiXCR, with one record for every CDR3 protein. Of 50,000 or so distinct CDR3 sequences detected, about 19% appear once; the ten largest clones hold 50% to 65%. Study-wide results and caveats: Ex vivo responses were dominated by HLA-C-restricted CMV-specific TCR beta clonotypes.

Germline assignment: CDR1 MNHEY and CDR2 SMNVEV (reference sequence). The CDR3 is made up of 13 amino acids. Trimming removed 2 bases from V and 8 bases from J, with 10 bases in between. This chain links TRBV27 with TRBJ2-1; D may be TRBD1 or TRBD2 (5 bases each). Sequenced material: CD8+ T cells from cultured PBMCs, taken from culture after CMV antigen stimulation. This TCR derives from a human donor in good health (CMV status not recorded). Some clones in this sample may be carry-over from other donors' samples. The CDR3 sequence: CASSLGTRYEQFF. The DNA for the CDR3 is TGTGCCAGCAGTTTAGGGACGCGTTATGAGCAGTTCTTC.